Presented here are 7 T cell receptor beta chains from one specimen sequenced in a study of cytomegalovirus exposure and HLA in healthy donors. Primers for the PCR totalled 60 Vbeta and 13 Jbeta. Repertoires were generated with immunoSEQ multiplex PCR, while TCRdb's copy carries only in-frame clones and drops some. The data hold about 170,000 clones, with 73% observed a single time. The sample consisted of PBMCs. Receptors originate from a young woman in good health and CMV-seropositive.

The J gene is TRBJ1-5, the V gene TRBV6-6; possibly TRBD1 for D (6 bases). The CDR3 has 15 amino acids. CDR1 is MNHNY and CDR2 is SVGAGI in the germline V gene (reference sequence). The V and J ends lost 3 bases and 7 bases respectively, with 16 bases between them. The CDR3 reads CASSYLGAGLQPQHF. The CDR3 bases are TGTGCCAGCAGTTATTTGGGGGCAGGGTTACAGCCCCAGCATTTT.

In its sample, this clone was seen a few times. This chain connects TRBV6-4 to TRBJ2-1; 7 nucleotides match TRBD2. With 4 bases clipped from V and 6 bases from J, the junction kept 6 bases outside the gene matches. Germline lookup yields CDR1 MRHNA and CDR2 SNTAGT. This CDR3 contains 14 residues. The CDR3 loop reads CASSAAGEGNEQFF. CDR3 bases: TGTGCCAGCAGTGCCGCGGGGGAAGGCAATGAGCAGTTCTTC.

The chain has TRBV5-1 and TRBJ1-2; 7 bases agree with TRBD1. Germline lookup yields CDR1 SGHRS and CDR2 YFSETQ. The J segment lost 2 bases and the V segment lost 4 bases, leaving 5 bases of the junction unmatched. The CDR3 consists of 14 residues. The CDR3 region is CASSTEGQNYGYTF. CDR3 DNA sequence: TGCGCCAGCAGCACCGAGGGACAGAACTATGGCTACACCTTC.

This chain uses TRBV9 with TRBJ2-7; 8 bases are a match to TRBD2. CDR3 length: 14 residues. Trimming removed 4 bases from V and 0 bases from J; junction bases left unmatched: 3. In germline, CDR1 is SGDLS, CDR2 YYNGEE. In DNA form, the CDR3 reads TGTGCCAGCAGCAAAACTAGCGGCTCCTACGAGCAGTACTTC. Translation: CASSKTSGSYEQYF.

The chain employs TRBV7-8 and TRBJ1-6; D is perhaps TRBD1 (6 bases). V was cut by 2 bases and J by 7 bases, with 15 bases left in between. The V gene's germline CDR1 is SGHVS and CDR2 FQNEAQ. This CDR3 is built from 16 residues. CDR3 region: CASSLYAGEGNSPLHF. For the CDR3, the DNA is TGTGCCAGCAGCTTATATGCAGGGGAGGGAAATTCACCCCTCCACTTT.

The chain links TRBV4-1 to TRBJ2-7; a possible D gene is TRBD1 (5 bases). Germline loops: CDR1 MGHRA, CDR2 YSYEKL. V was pared by 4 bases and J by 2 bases, with 15 bases between. The CDR3 totals 15 residues. As DNA, the CDR3 is TGCGCCAGCAGCCGAGAAAAGGGGTCTGCCTACGAGCAGTACTTC. Its protein is CASSREKGSAYEQYF.

In its sample, this clone was seen once. This sequence joins TRBV19 and TRBJ2-7, with a tentative D call TRBD2 (5 bases). Trimming pared 5 bases from V and 3 bases from J, leaving 5 bases between. Germline CDR1 reads LNHDA; CDR2 reads SQIVND (reference sequence). The CDR3 sequence is 11 residues long. As DNA, the CDR3 is TGTGCCAGTAGTGAGGGCTACGAGCAGTACTTC. Protein product: CASSEGYEQYF.